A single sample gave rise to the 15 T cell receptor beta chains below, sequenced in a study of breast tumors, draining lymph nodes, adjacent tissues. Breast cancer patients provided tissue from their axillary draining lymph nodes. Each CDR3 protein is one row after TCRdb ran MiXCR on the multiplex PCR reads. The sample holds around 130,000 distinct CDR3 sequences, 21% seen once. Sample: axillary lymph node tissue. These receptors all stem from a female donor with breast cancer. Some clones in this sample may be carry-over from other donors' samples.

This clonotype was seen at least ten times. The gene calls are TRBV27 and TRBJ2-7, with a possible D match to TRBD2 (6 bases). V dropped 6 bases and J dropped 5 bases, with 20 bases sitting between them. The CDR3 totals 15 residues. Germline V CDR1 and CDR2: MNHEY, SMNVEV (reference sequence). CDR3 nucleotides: TGTGCCAGCAGCAAGGAGGGCCACCTTATCCACGAGCAGTACTTC. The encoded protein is CASSKEGHLIHEQYF.

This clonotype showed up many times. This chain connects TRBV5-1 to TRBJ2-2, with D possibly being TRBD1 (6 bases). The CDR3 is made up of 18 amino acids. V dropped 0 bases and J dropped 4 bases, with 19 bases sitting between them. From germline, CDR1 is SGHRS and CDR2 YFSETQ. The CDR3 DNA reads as TGCGCCAGCAGCTTGGCTCTACGGACAGCCCAGACCACCGGGGAGCTGTTTTTT. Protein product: CASSLALRTAQTTGELFF.

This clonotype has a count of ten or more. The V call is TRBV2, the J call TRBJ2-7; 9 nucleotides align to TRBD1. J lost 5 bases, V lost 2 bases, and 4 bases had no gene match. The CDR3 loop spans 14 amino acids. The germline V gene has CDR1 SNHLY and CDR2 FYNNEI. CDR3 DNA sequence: TGTGCCAGCAGTGAACGGACAGGGGTCCACGAGCAGTACTTC. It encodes CASSERTGVHEQYF.

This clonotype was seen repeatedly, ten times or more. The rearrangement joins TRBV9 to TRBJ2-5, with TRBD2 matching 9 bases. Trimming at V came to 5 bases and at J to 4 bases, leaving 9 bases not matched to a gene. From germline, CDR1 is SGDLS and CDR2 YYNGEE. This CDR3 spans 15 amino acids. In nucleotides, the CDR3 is TGTGCCAGCAGTCGTAGCGGGAGTGTGGCAGAGACCCAGTACTTC. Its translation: CASSRSGSVAETQYF.

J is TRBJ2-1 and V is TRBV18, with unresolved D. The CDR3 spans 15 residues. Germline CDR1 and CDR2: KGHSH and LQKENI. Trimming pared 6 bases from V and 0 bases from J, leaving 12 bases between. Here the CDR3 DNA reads TGTGCCAGCTCCCAGGACGTTGGCTCCTACAATGAGCAGTTCTTC. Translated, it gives CASSQDVGSYNEQFF.

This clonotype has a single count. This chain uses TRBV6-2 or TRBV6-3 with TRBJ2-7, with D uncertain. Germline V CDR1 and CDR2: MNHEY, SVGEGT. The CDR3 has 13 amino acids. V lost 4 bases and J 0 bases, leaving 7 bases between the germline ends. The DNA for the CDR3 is TGTGCCAGCAGTTGTGGTGGCTCCTACGAGCAGTACTTC. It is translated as CASSCGGSYEQYF.

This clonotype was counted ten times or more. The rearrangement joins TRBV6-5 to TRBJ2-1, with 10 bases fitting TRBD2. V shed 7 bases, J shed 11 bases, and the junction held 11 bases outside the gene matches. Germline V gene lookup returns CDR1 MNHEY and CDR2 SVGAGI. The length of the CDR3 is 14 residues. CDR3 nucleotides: TGTGCCAGCACCCTTAGAGGGACTAGCGTGAAGCAGTTCTTC. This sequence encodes CASTLRGTSVKQFF.

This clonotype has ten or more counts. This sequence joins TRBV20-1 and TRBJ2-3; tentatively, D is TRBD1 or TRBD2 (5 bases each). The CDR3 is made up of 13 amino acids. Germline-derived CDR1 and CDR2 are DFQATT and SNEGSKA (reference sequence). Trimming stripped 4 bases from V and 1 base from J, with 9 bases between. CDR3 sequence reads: CSAKGPGTDTQYF. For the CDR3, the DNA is TGCAGTGCTAAGGGACCAGGCACAGATACGCAGTATTTT.

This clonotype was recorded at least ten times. CDR3 nucleotide sequence: TGTGCCACCAGTGAACCGGGAGTAGGCAATGAGCAGTTCTTC. Translated, it gives CATSEPGVGNEQFF. The chain employs TRBV24-1 and TRBJ2-1, with D possibly TRBD2 on 6 matching bases. The CDR3 loop spans 14 amino acids. Trimming shortened V by 4 bases and J by 6 bases, and 12 bases separated the two germline ends. Germline V gene lookup returns CDR1 KGHDR and CDR2 SFDVKD.

CDR3: CASSSYTSGGINEQFF. The CDR3 coding sequence is TGTGCCAGCAGTTCCTATACTAGCGGGGGGATCAATGAGCAGTTCTTC. The rearrangement links TRBV28 to TRBJ2-1; 12 bases agree with TRBD2. CDR1 and CDR2 (germline): MDHEN, SYDVKM. The CDR3 loop spans 16 amino acids. The junction had 7 bases not matched to a gene; V was cut back by 4 bases and J by 6 bases.

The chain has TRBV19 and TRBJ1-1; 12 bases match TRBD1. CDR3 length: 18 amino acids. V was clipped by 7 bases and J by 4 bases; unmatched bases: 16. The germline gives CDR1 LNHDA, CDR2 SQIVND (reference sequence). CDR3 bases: TGTGCCAGTACCCTGGGACAGGGGGCCTTTCTGATCGGCACTGAAGCTTTCTTT. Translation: CASTLGQGAFLIGTEAFF.

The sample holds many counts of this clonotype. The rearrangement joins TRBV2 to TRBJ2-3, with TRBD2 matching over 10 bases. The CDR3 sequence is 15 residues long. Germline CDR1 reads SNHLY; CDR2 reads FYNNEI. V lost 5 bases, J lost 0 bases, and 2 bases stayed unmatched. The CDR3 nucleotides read TGTGCCAGCAGTCTACTAGCGGGGAGCACAGATACGCAGTATTTT. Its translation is CASSLLAGSTDTQYF.

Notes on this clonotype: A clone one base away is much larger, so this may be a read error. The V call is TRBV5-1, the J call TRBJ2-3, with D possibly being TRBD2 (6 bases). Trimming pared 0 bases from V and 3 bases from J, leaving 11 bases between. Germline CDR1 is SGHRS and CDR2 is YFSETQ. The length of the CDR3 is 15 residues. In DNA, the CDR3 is TGCGCCAGCAGCTTGGCGCGGGGCGGAACAGATACGCAGTATTTT. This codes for CASSLARGGTDTQYF. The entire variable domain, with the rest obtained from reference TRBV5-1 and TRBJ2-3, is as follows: KAGVTQTPRYLIKTRGQQVTLSCSPISGHRSVSWYQQTPGQGLQFLFEYFSETQRNKGNFPGRFSGRQFSNSRSEMNVSTLELGDSALYLCASSLARGGTDTQYFGPGTRLTVL.

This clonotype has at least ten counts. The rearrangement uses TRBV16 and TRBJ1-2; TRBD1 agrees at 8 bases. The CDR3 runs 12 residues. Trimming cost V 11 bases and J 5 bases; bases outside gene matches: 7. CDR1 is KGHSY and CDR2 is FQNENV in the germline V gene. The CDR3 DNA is TGTGCCTGCGACAGGGGAGGGTATGGCTACACCTTC. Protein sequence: CACDRGGYGYTF. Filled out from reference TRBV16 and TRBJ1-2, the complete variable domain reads GEEVAQTPKHLVRGEGQKAKLYCAPIKGHSYVFWYQQVLKNEFKFLISFQNENVFDETGMPKERFSAKCLPNSPCSLEIQATKLEDSAVYFCACDRGGYGYTFGSGTRLTVV.

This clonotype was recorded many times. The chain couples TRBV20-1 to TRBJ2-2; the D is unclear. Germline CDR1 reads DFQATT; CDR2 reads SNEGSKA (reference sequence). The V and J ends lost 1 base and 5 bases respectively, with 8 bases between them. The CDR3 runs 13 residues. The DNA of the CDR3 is TGCAGTGCTAGAGTGAGCACAACCGGGGAGCTGTTTTTT. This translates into CSARVSTTGELFF.